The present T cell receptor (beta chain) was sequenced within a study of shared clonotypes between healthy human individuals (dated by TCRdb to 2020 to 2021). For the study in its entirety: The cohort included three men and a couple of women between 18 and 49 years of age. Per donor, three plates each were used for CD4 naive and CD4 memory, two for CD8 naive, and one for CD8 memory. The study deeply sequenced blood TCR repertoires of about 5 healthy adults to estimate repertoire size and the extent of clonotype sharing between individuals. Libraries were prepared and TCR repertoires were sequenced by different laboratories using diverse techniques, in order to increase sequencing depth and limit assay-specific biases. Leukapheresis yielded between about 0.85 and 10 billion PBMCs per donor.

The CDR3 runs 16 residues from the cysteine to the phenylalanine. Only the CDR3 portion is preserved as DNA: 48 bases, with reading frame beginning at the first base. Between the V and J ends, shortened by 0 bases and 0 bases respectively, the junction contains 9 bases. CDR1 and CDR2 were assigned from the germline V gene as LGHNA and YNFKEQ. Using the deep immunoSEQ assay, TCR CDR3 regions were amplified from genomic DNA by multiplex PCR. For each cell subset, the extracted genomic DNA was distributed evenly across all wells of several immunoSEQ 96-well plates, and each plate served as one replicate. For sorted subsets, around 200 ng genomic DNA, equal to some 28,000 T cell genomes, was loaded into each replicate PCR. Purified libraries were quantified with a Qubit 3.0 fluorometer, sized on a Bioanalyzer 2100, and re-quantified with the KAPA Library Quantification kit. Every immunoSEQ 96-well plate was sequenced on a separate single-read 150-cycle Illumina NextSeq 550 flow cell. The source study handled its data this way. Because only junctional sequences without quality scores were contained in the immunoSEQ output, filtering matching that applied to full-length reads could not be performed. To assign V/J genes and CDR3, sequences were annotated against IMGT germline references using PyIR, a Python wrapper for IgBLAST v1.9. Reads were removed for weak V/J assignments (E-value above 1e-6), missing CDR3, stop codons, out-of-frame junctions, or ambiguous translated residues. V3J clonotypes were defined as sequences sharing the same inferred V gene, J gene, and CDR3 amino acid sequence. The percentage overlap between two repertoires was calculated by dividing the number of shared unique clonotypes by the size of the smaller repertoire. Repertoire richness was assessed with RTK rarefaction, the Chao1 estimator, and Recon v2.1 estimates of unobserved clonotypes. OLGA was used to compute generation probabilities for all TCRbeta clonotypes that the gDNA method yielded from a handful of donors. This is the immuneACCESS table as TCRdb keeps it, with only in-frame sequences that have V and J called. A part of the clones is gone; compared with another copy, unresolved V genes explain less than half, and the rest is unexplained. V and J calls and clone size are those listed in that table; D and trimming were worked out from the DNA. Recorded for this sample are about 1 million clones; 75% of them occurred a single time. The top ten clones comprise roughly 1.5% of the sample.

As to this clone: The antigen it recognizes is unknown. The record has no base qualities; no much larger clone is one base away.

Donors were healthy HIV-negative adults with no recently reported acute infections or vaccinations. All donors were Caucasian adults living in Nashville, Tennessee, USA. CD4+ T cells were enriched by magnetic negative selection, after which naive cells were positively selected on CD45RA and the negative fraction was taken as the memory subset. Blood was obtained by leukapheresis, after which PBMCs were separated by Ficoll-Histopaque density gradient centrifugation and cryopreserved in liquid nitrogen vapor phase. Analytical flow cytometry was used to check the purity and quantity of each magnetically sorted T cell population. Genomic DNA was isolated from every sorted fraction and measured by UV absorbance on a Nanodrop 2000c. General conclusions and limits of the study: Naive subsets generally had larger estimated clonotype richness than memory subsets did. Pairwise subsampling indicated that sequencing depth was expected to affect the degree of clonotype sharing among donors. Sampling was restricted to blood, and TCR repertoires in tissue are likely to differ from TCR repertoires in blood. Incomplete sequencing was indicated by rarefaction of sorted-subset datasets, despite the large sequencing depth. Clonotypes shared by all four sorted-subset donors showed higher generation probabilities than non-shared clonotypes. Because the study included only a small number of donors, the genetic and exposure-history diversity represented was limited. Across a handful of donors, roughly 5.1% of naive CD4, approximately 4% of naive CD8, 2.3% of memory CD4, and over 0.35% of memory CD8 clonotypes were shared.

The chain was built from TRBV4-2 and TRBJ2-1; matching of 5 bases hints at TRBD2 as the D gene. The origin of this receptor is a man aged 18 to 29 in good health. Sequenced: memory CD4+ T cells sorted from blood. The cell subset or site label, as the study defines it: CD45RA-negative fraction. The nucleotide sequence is TGTGCCAGCAGCCAAGAAAGCGGATACTCCTACAATGAGCAGTTCTTC. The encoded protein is CASSQESGYSYNEQFF.